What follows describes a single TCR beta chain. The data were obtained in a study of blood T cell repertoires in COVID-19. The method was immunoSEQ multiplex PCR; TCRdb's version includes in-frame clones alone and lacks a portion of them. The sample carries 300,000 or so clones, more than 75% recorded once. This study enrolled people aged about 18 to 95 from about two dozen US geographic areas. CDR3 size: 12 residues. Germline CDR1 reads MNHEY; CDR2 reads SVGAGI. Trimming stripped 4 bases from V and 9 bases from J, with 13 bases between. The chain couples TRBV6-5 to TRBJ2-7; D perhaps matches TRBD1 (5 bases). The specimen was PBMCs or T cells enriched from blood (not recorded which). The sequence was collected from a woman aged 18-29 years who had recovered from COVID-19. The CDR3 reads CASSLDDRRQYF. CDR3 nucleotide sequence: TGTGCCAGCAGTTTGGACGACAGACGGCAGTACTTC.